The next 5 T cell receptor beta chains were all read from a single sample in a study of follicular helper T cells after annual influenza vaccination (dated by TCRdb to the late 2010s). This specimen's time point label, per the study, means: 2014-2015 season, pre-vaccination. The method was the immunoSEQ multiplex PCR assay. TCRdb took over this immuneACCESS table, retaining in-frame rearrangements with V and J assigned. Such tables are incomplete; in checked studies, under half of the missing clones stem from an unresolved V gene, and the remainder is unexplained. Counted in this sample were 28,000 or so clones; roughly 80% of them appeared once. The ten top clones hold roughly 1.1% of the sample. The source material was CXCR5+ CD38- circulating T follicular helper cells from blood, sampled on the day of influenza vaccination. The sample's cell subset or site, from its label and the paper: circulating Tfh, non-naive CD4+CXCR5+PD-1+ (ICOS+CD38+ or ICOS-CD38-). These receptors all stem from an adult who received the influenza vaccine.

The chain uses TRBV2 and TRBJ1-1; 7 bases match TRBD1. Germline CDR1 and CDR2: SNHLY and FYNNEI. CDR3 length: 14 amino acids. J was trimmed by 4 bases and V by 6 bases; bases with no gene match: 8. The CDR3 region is CASRRQGRGTEAFF. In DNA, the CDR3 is TGTGCCAGCAGGAGACAGGGAAGAGGCACTGAAGCTTTCTTT.

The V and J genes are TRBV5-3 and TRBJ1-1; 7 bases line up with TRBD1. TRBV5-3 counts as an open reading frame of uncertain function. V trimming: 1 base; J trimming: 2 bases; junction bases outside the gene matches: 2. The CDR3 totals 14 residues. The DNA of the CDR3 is TGTGCCAGAAGCTTGCGGGACAGAAACACTGAAGCTTTCTTT. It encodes CARSLRDRNTEAFF.

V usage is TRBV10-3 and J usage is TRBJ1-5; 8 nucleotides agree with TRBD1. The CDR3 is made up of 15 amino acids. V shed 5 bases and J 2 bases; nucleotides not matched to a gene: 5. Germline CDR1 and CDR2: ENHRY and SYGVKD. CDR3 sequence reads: CAISQGANGNQPQHF. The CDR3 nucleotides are TGTGCCATCAGTCAGGGGGCAAATGGCAATCAGCCCCAGCATTTT.

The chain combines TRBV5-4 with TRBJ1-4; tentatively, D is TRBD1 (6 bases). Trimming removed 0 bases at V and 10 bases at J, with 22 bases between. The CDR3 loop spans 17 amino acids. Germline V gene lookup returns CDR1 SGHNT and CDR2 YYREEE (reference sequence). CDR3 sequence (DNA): TGTGCCAGCAGCTTGGAACCGACCGGGACAATCAATCGAAAACTGTTTTTT. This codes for CASSLEPTGTINRKLFF.

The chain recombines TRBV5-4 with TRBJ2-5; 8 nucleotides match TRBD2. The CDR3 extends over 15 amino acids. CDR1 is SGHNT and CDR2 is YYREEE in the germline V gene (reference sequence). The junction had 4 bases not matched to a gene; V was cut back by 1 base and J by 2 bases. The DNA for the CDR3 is TGTGCCAGCAGCTTGATGAGCGGGAGACAAGAGACCCAGTACTTC. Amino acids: CASSLMSGRQETQYF.